These 13 T cell receptor beta chains were sequenced from one sample in a study of blood T cell repertoires in COVID-19 (dated by TCRdb to 2019 to 2021). The library was built by means of the immunoSEQ multiplex PCR assay. The source is immuneACCESS, and TCRdb retained only in-frame sequences with V and J called. Part of the clones is not carried over; for the studies checked, unresolved V genes explain less than half of this, and the remainder is unexplained. The sample yields 400,000 to 450,000 clones; around 89% were counted once. Of the sample, more than 0.95% falls within the top ten clones. The sequenced material came from PBMCs or T cells enriched from blood (not recorded which). Receptors originate from a man aged 25-45 years who had recovered from COVID-19.

This clone is a singleton in its sample. V gene TRBV6-2 or TRBV6-3 combines with J gene TRBJ2-1; D gene unclear. This CDR3 contains 15 residues. From germline, CDR1 is MNHEY and CDR2 SVGEGT. Trimming stripped 6 bases from V and 2 bases from J, with 14 bases between. This chain's CDR3 is CASSRRGSPYNEQFF. In DNA, the CDR3 is TGTGCCAGCAGCCGTAGAGGTTCGCCCTACAATGAGCAGTTCTTC.

V is TRBV7-2 and J is TRBJ2-7; weak D call: TRBD2 (5 bases). CDR1 SGHTA and CDR2 FQGNSA come from the germline V gene. The CDR3 runs to 13 residues. V was trimmed by 5 bases and J by 6 bases, leaving 14 bases between them. The CDR3 bases are TGTGCCAGCAGCCCAGGCCGGGGTCTCGAGCAGTACTTC. Its protein product is CASSPGRGLEQYF.

The chain is built from TRBV18 and TRBJ2-7; D is possibly TRBD2 (5 bases). Germline V gene lookup returns CDR1 KGHSH and CDR2 LQKENI. The CDR3 sequence is 13 residues long. Trimming cost V 3 bases and J 3 bases, with 9 bases left between them. CDR3 residues: CASSPLGDYEQYF. In DNA form, the CDR3 reads TGTGCCAGCTCACCCCTGGGAGACTACGAGCAGTACTTC.

The chain has TRBV4-1 and TRBJ2-1; possible D gene TRBD1, 6 bases. The V gene lost 4 bases and the J gene lost 10 bases, with 17 bases spanning the gap. The CDR3 contains 14 residues. Germline CDR1 is MGHRA and CDR2 is YSYEKL. This CDR3 is CASSPSGRGREQFF. CDR3 bases: TGCGCCAGCAGCCCAAGTGGCAGGGGCCGAGAGCAGTTCTTC.

The chain uses TRBV11-1 and TRBJ2-2; no reliable D call. The germline CDR1 and CDR2 sequences are SGHAT and FQDESV (reference sequence). Trimming took off 0 bases at V and 1 base at J, with 3 bases between the two ends. The CDR3 consists of 14 residues. The CDR3 protein is CASSLALNTGELFF. CDR3 nucleotides: TGTGCCAGCAGCTTAGCCTTGAACACCGGGGAGCTGTTTTTT. Combining the CDR3 with reference TRBV11-1 and TRBJ2-2 gives the whole variable domain EAEVAQSPRYKITEKSQAVAFWCDPISGHATLYWYRQILGQGPELLVQFQDESVVDDSQLPKDRFSAERLKGVDSTLKIQPAELGDSAMYLCASSLALNTGELFFGEGSRLTVL.

This chain uses TRBV5-5 with TRBJ1-4, with TRBD1 matching 7 bases. Germline assignment: CDR1 SGHKS and CDR2 YYEKEE (reference sequence). With V trimmed by 4 bases and J by 3 bases, 3 bases remained unmatched. The CDR3 consists of 14 residues. In DNA form, the CDR3 reads TGTGCCAGCAGCGTAGGACAGGCTAATGAAAAACTGTTTTTT. Amino acid sequence: CASSVGQANEKLFF.

The V call is TRBV7-9, the J call TRBJ2-5; D remains ambiguous. From germline, CDR1 is SEHNR and CDR2 FQNEAQ (reference sequence). Trimming took 3 bases from V and 5 from J, leaving 10 bases between them. CDR3 length: 13 amino acids. This chain's CDR3 is CASSFSGAETQYF. CDR3 nucleotide sequence: TGTGCCAGCAGCTTCTCTGGAGCGGAGACCCAGTACTTC. Full variable domain (remainder filled in from reference TRBV7-9 and TRBJ2-5): DTGVSQNPRHKITKRGQNVTFRCDPISEHNRLYWYRQTLGQGPEFLTYFQNEAQLEKSRLLSDRFSAERPKGSFSTLEIQRTEQGDSAMYLCASSFSGAETQYFGPGTRLLVL.

J is TRBJ2-7 and V is TRBV12-5; D might be TRBD2 (6 bases). The V end lost 4 bases, the J end lost 4 bases, and 14 bases lay between the germline ends. The CDR3 is 14 amino acids. The germline V gene has CDR1 LGHNT and CDR2 FRNRAP. This CDR3 is CASGWGTGTYEQYF. The CDR3 DNA reads as TGTGCTAGTGGTTGGGGGACTGGGACTTACGAGCAGTACTTC.

The count of this clone is one. J is TRBJ2-1 and V is TRBV5-5, with D possibly matching TRBD2 (6 bases). The CDR3 contains 16 residues. V lost 7 bases to trimming and J lost 5 bases, with 22 bases between them. Germline V gives CDR1 SGHKS, CDR2 YYEKEE (reference sequence). The CDR3, as DNA: TGTGCCAGCTGTTTCCGTCCGGGACTTTCAAACAATGAGCAGTTCTTC. Translating it yields CASCFRPGLSNNEQFF.

The genes are TRBV12-3 or TRBV12-4 and TRBJ2-7; tentative D call: TRBD1 (5 bases). The CDR3 totals 13 residues. V gave up 8 bases and J gave up 2 bases, with 13 bases separating them. The CDR3 nucleotides are TGTGCCAGCTCACTAACAGGACCCTACGAGCAGTACTTC. It encodes CASSLTGPYEQYF.

The rearrangement joins TRBV28 to TRBJ2-1, with 9 bases identical to TRBD1. The CDR3 totals 17 residues. CDR1 and CDR2 from the germline V gene are MDHEN and SYDVKM. V lost 6 bases to trimming and J lost 6 bases; unmatched junction nucleotides: 15. This CDR3 reads CASSRDRVLTSGNEQFF. The CDR3 DNA sequence: TGTGCCAGCAGCCGGGACAGGGTTTTAACCTCTGGCAATGAGCAGTTCTTC.

The chain carries TRBV19 and TRBJ2-3; weak D call: TRBD1 (6 bases). The CDR3 runs 13 residues. Trimming pared 10 bases from V and 5 bases from J, leaving 16 bases between. Germline V gives CDR1 LNHDA, CDR2 SQIVND (reference sequence). This CDR3 is CATSKRGGDTQYF. The CDR3 DNA reads TGTGCCACTTCAAAGCGAGGGGGAGATACGCAGTATTTT.

The rearrangement links TRBV7-9 to TRBJ1-6, with TRBD1 identical over 7 bases. J gave up 10 bases and V 5 bases, and 8 bases lay outside the gene matches. From germline, CDR1 is SEHNR and CDR2 FQNEAQ (reference sequence). The CDR3 contains 14 residues. CDR3 nucleotide sequence: TGTGCCAGCAGCCCCCAGGGGGGTACCTCACCCCTCCACTTT. It translates to CASSPQGGTSPLHF.